This T cell receptor (beta chain) was observed in a study of blood T cells in healthy people across ages. This clonotype was observed many times. Its antigen is unidentified. A J-beta primer mix and a sample-barcoded 5' primer were used in a second PCR of about 6 to 12 cycles. Each CDR3 protein is one row after TCRdb ran MiXCR on the 5' RACE reads. The table has hundreds of thousands of distinct CDR3 sequences, roughly 32% seen once; the top ten hold over 15%. CDR1 and CDR2 from the germline V gene are DFQATT and SNEGSKA (reference sequence). With 3 bases removed from V and 6 bases from J, the gap between germline ends came to 17 bases. The CDR3 is made up of 14 amino acids. Study findings and constraints: Long-lived and aged donors differed, with more naive CD4+ cells and higher diversity in the long-lived.

The V gene is TRBV20-1, the J gene TRBJ1-2; a weak D match, TRBD1 (6 bases). This TCR was recovered from an elderly woman in good health. The sequenced sample consisted of blood. The CDR3 region is CSARGGGGWHGYTF. For the CDR3, the DNA is TGCAGTGCTAGGGGTGGAGGGGGGTGGCATGGCTACACCTTC.